What follows are 2 T cell receptor beta chains derived from one specimen sequenced in a study of memory CD4+ T cells and cytomegalovirus serostatus. TCRdb keeps only in-frame clones here, not all; method: immunoSEQ multiplex PCR. The table shows approximately 47,000 clones, with roughly 78% occurring only once. Single viable CD3+CD4+CD8-CD45RO+ cells were sorted as the memory CD4+ T cells. Sequencing was done on a sample of memory CD4+ T cells from blood. Receptors originate from an adult in good health and CMV-seronegative.

A word on this clone: Sequence at one end of the junction differs from germline and may be a read error. The CDR3 loop reads CASSPLPPGTAQNIQYF. In DNA, the CDR3 is TGCGCCAGCAGCCCCCTTCCGCCCGGGACAGCCCAAAACATTCAGTACTTC. This chain links TRBV4-1 with TRBJ2-4, with 7 bases matching TRBD1. Looked up from germline, CDR1 is MGHRA and CDR2 is YSYEKL. The CDR3 extends over 17 amino acids.

J is TRBJ2-7 and V is TRBV6-5; the D is unclear. The CDR3 extends over 15 amino acids. The germline V and J ends were trimmed by 0 bases and 2 bases, with 11 bases remaining between them. In germline, CDR1 is MNHEY, CDR2 SVGAGI. As DNA, the CDR3 is TGTGCCAGCAGTTACTCGGGTTACTCGGCCTACGAGCAGTACTTC. This sequence encodes CASSYSGYSAYEQYF.